Listed below are T cell receptor beta chains from one sample, sequenced in a study of cytomegalovirus exposure and HLA in healthy donors. Method: immunoSEQ multiplex PCR; TCRdb's copy keeps in-frame clones and lacks some. The profile shows 130,000 to 150,000 clones, over 70% of them singletons. Sequences were obtained from PBMCs. The receptors here all came from a woman in her 40s in good health and CMV-seropositive. CDR3s leave out the opening cysteine and the closing phenylalanine or tryptophan. Clone size, where shown, is once, few, many, or a class for clones that have expanded.

TRBJ1-3 | - | TRBV7-3 | ASSRGQGPSGNTIY
TRBJ1-2 | - | TRBV6-1 | ASRQTGGTYGYT
TRBJ2-2 | - | TRBV9 | ASKRGEMNTGELF
TRBJ1-1 | - | TRBV6-5 | ASRPETRNTEAF
TRBJ2-5 | - | TRBV9 | ASSAREGGPQETQY
TRBJ2-3 | - | TRBV9 | ASSDRDSTDTQY
TRBJ1-2 | few | TRBV10-3 | AIRGGTDYGYT
TRBJ1-2 | - | TRBV18 | ASSPPTGGPINYGYT
TRBJ1-5 | few | TRBV2 | ASGQGGNQPQH
TRBJ2-7 | once | TRBV2 | ASSEGGGRPYEQY
TRBJ1-2 | - | TRBV28 | ASSLERYYGYT
TRBJ2-7 | once | TRBV6-5 | ASSSLDRVIYEQY
TRBJ2-1 | few | TRBV6-1 | ASSGGQGPYHEQF
TRBJ1-1 | - | TRBV6-5 | ASRKTGATEAF
TRBJ1-3 | few | TRBV28 | ATYRILSGNTIY
TRBJ2-7 | - | TRBV6-6 | ASSYPGETYEQY
TRBJ2-5 | few | TRBV6-1 | ASSEGGWETQY
TRBJ2-1 | - | TRBV2 | ASSVGGGHNEQF
TRBJ1-2 | - | TRBV2 | ASSVGRTASNYGYT
TRBJ1-2 | - | TRBV7-2 | ASSRGQGGGYT
TRBJ2-2 | - | TRBV6-1 | ASSEAVGRVVVGELF
TRBJ1-6 | - | TRBV25-1 | ASSEIGQGYSPLH
TRBJ1-3 | - | TRBV12-5 | ASGSGLAGNTIY
TRBJ1-4 | - | TRBV29-1 | SATGTDLEKLF
TRBJ2-1 | - | TRBV5-1 | ASSLEQDNEQF
TRBJ1-1 | - | TRBV7-9 | SSSPGGNGEAF
TRBJ2-1 | - | TRBV6-6 | ASSYSRGREDEQF
TRBJ1-5 | few | TRBV5-1 | ASSGQGANSNQPQH
TRBJ2-5 | - | TRBV7-2 | ASSFKGGETQY
TRBJ1-3 | - | TRBV9 | ASSVEGGYSVGNTIY
TRBJ1-6 | - | TRBV6-4 | ASRRQGESNSPLH
TRBJ1-4 | few | TRBV5-1 | ASSSGSMNEKLF
TRBJ1-1 | - | TRBV6-6 | ASSYSRDLNTEAF
TRBJ1-5 | - | TRBV7-9 | ASSSGASNQPQH
TRBJ1-1 | - | TRBV6-6 | ASRDRGGSTEAF
TRBJ2-7 | - | TRBV6-1 | ASSDQGGIEQY
TRBJ1-5 | - | TRBV6-1 | ATGQAGSNQPQH
TRBJ2-3 | - | TRBV5-1 | ASSLGTSGRTDTQY
TRBJ1-2 | - | TRBV28 | ASNPPAGVQGVFGYT
TRBJ2-1 | - | TRBV2 | ASRGTSGGGLNEQF
TRBJ1-4 | - | TRBV6-5 | ASSYSGQGAGEKLF
TRBJ1-3 | - | TRBV15 | ATSRDVFAAAVGNTIY
TRBJ2-3 | - | TRBV28 | ASSSLPGSQFADTQY
TRBJ2-6 | - | TRBV2 | ASRIPGTGTTGANVLT
TRBJ1-2 | - | TRBV7-3 | ASSSDSRYGYT
TRBJ2-5 | - | TRBV7-2 | ASSWDRQETQY
TRBJ2-7 | - | TRBV11-2 | ASSLAFTGSYEQY
TRBJ1-6 | - | TRBV6-1 | ASSPGGHSPLH
TRBJ2-3 | - | TRBV13 | ASSQKGGAGTDTQY
TRBJ1-2 | - | TRBV6-6 | ASSYWDRGPTYGYT